The 26 T cell receptor beta chains listed next were all sequenced from one sample in a study of post-analysis software for immune sequencing data. Broader study findings: About five TRBV segments were more frequent in patients than controls; TRBV5-6, TRBV5-1 and TRBV20-1 belonged to this group.

Prepared libraries of TCR beta cDNA carried unique molecular identifiers. From the PCR reads, TCRdb called clonotypes with MiXCR, one entry per CDR3 protein. This sample has approximately 360,000 distinct CDR3 sequences, with about a third found just once. For these TCRs, the target antigens are not known. Material for sequencing was blood. The source of these receptors is a girl between 5 and 17 years old with multiple sclerosis.

The chain links TRBV7-2 to TRBJ2-5; D could derive from TRBD1 or TRBD2 (6 bases each). This CDR3 is built from 15 residues. Germline CDR1 reads SGHTA; CDR2 reads FQGNSA. Deletions cut 2 bases from V and 11 bases from J, with 21 bases between. The CDR3 DNA reads as TGTGCCAGCAGCTTAAAGGGGGGTGAATACAATGAGCAGTACTTC. This gives the protein CASSLKGGEYNEQYF.

This clonotype was found a few times. The rearrangement links TRBV9 to TRBJ2-6; D gene uncertain. Germline assignment: CDR1 SGDLS and CDR2 YYNGEE. Trimming cost V 5 bases and J 3 bases, with 15 bases left between them. CDR3 length: 16 amino acids. CDR3 bases: TGTGCCAGCAGGGACCCGATTCTAGGTGGGGCCAACGTCCTGACTTTC. Translation: CASRDPILGGANVLTF.

The genes are TRBV27 and TRBJ1-5; D might be TRBD1 (5 bases). The CDR3 consists of 14 residues. Germline loops: CDR1 MNHEY, CDR2 SMNVEV (reference sequence). The V end lost 4 bases, the J end lost 0 bases, and 7 bases lay between the germline ends. The CDR3 spells CASSWGGSNQPQHF. Here the CDR3 DNA reads TGTGCCAGCAGTTGGGGGGGTAGCAATCAGCCCCAGCATTTT.

This clonotype was counted only a few times. The chain uses TRBV28 and TRBJ2-5, with TRBD1 matching 9 bases. V gave up 6 bases and J gave up 4 bases; unmatched junction bases: 6. The CDR3 length is 14 residues. The germline gives CDR1 MDHEN, CDR2 SYDVKM. CDR3 nucleotide sequence: TGTGCCAGCAGGGAACAGGGGGCCGGAGAGACCCAGTACTTC. Amino acid sequence: CASREQGAGETQYF.

CDR3 sequence (DNA): TGTGCCAGCAGCCGAGTCGGACTCGGAGATACGCAGTATTTT. Translated: CASSRVGLGDTQYF. The gene calls are TRBV6-2 or TRBV6-3 and TRBJ2-3, with D perhaps TRBD2 (5 bases). The V end was cut by 6 bases, the J end by 5 bases, with 15 bases between. The CDR3 has 14 amino acids. The V gene's germline CDR1 is MNHEY and CDR2 SVGEGT.

This chain connects TRBV5-1 to TRBJ2-5, with D possibly being TRBD1 or TRBD2 (5 bases each). TRBJ2-7 explains the end of the DNA better; the J call may be wrong. There are 16 residues in the CDR3. Germline assignment: CDR1 SGHRS and CDR2 YFSETQ. The CDR3 reads CASSRGWGSENYEQYF. The CDR3 nucleotides are TGCGCCAGCAGCCGTGGATGGGGGTCCGAAAACTACGAGCAGTACTTC.

This clonotype was counted a few times. The chain combines TRBV12-3 or TRBV12-4 with TRBJ2-5; TRBD2 matches 13 bases. The end of the DNA aligns better with TRBJ2-7, so the J call may be wrong. This CDR3 region has 16 residues. Here the CDR3 reads CASSLRTSGRGYEQYF. CDR3 nucleotide sequence: TGTGCCAGCAGTCTCCGGACTAGCGGGAGAGGCTACGAGCAGTACTTC.

The J gene is TRBJ2-3, the V gene TRBV9; 13 nucleotides agree with TRBD2. Germline V gene lookup returns CDR1 SGDLS and CDR2 YYNGEE. J lost 3 bases, V lost 2 bases, and 6 bases had no gene match. The CDR3 runs 17 residues. The CDR3 bases are TGTGCCAGCAGCGTGACTAGCGGGGGGCGAGGGACAGATACGCAGTATTTT. Protein product: CASSVTSGGRGTDTQYF.

The chain is built from TRBV15 and TRBJ2-7; D perhaps matches TRBD1 (6 bases). Germline V gene lookup returns CDR1 LNHNV and CDR2 YYDKDF (reference sequence). The V gene lost 2 bases and the J gene lost 3 bases, with 8 bases spanning the gap. The CDR3 totals 13 residues. The CDR3 DNA sequence: TGTGCCACCAGCAGATCAGGGGACTACGAGCAGTACTTC. It encodes CATSRSGDYEQYF.

The chain joins TRBV11-2 to TRBJ2-7; 9 bases map to TRBD1. Germline trimming cut 4 bases from V and 3 bases from J; bases unmatched to any gene: 7. Germline V gives CDR1 SGHAT, CDR2 FQNNGV. CDR3 size: 15 residues. The CDR3 coding sequence is TGTGCCAGCAGCTCCCCGGACAGGGGTGACTACGAGCAGTACTTC. Translating gives CASSSPDRGDYEQYF.

CDR3 sequence (DNA): TGTGCCAGCAGTTTACGAGTTGCGGGCAATCAGCCCCAGCATTTT. Translation gives CASSLRVAGNQPQHF. V and J are TRBV12-3 or TRBV12-4 and TRBJ1-5; no reliable D call. The CDR3 spans 15 residues. V was clipped by 2 bases and J by 2 bases, with 10 bases between them.

This clonotype appeared a few times. The chain is built from TRBV7-9 and TRBJ2-1, with a possible D match to TRBD2 (6 bases). Germline V gene sequence: CDR1 SEHNR, CDR2 FQNEAQ (reference sequence). Between the trimmed V and J ends, which lost 5 bases and 12 bases, there was a span of 14 bases. CDR3 length equals 12 residues. The CDR3 coding sequence is TGTGCCAGCAGCCTCGGAGGGGCCCCGCAGTTCTTC. Its protein is CASSLGGAPQFF.

Concerning this clonotype: An end of the junction does not agree with germline; a read error may underlie this. The CDR3 DNA reads as TGTGCCAGCACTGAACGACTAGCGGGGAACACAGATACGGAGTATTTT. This translates into CASTERLAGNTDTEYF. This chain links TRBV12-3 or TRBV12-4 with TRBJ2-3, with 11 bases fitting TRBD2. The CDR3 totals 16 residues.

This sequence joins TRBV20-1 and TRBJ2-3; 9 positions match TRBD2. Looked up from germline, CDR1 is DFQATT and CDR2 is SNEGSKA (reference sequence). The CDR3 has 14 residues. Trimming cost V 1 base and J 8 bases; bases outside gene matches: 7. CDR3 DNA sequence: TGCAGTGCTAGAGCGGGACTAGCTCAGGCTACGCAGTATTTT. Protein sequence: CSARAGLAQATQYF.

The CDR3 loop reads CSVKSVGGELFF. CDR3 nucleotide sequence: TGCAGCGTTAAGTCTGTGGGCGGGGAGCTGTTTTTT. This chain joins TRBV29-1 and TRBJ2-2; D not certain. This CDR3 spans 12 amino acids. Trimming shortened V by 5 bases and J by 7 bases, and 11 bases separated the two germline ends. From germline, CDR1 is SQVTM and CDR2 ANQGSEA.

This chain uses TRBV20-1 with TRBJ1-2, with D unclear. Trimming took 3 bases from V and 7 from J, leaving 3 bases between them. The CDR3 has 9 residues. CDR1 DFQATT and CDR2 SNEGSKA come from the germline V gene (reference sequence). The CDR3: CSARVGYTF. CDR3 sequence (DNA): TGCAGTGCTAGGGTTGGCTACACCTTC.

The chain has TRBV7-2 and TRBJ1-5; D might be TRBD1 (5 bases). Germline loops: CDR1 SGHTA, CDR2 FQGNSA. V was pared by 4 bases and J by 5 bases, with 12 bases between. The CDR3 is 14 amino acids. For the CDR3, the DNA is TGTGCCAGCAGCTCTCAACCGGGGGATCAGCCCCAGCATTTT. Its protein is CASSSQPGDQPQHF.

This chain connects TRBV7-9 to TRBJ2-1; 8 bases fit TRBD2. V was pared by 5 bases and J by 3 bases, with 9 bases of the junction left unmatched. The CDR3 extends over 16 amino acids. Germline CDR1 and CDR2: SEHNR and FQNEAQ (reference sequence). CDR3 nucleotides: TGTGCCAGCAGCGGTTTAGCGGGGATTATCTACAATGAGCAGTTCTTC. As protein: CASSGLAGIIYNEQFF.

This clonotype has only a few counts. The chain employs TRBV27 and TRBJ1-2; possible D gene TRBD1, 5 bases. CDR1 MNHEY and CDR2 SMNVEV come from the germline V gene (reference sequence). This CDR3 contains 14 residues. Trimming pared 6 bases from V and 2 bases from J, leaving 13 bases between. CDR3 residues: CASSQKTANYGYTF. The CDR3 bases are TGTGCCAGCAGCCAGAAGACAGCAAACTATGGCTACACCTTC.

The V and J genes are TRBV12-3 or TRBV12-4 and TRBJ2-7, with 9 bases matching TRBD1. The V and J ends lost 6 bases and 2 bases, in that order; junction bases with no gene match: 11. The CDR3 consists of 16 residues. CDR3 amino acids: CASSPTGTGKAYEQYF. CDR3 sequence (DNA): TGTGCCAGCAGCCCGACCGGGACAGGGAAGGCCTACGAGCAGTACTTC.

This clonotype was seen a single time. Sequence at one end of the junction differs from germline and may be a read error. CDR3 region: CASSYFQETRYF. Here the CDR3 DNA reads TGTGCCAGCAGTTACTTCCAAGAGACCCGGTACTTC. The J gene is TRBJ2-5, the V gene TRBV6-2 or TRBV6-3; D is uncertain. This CDR3 contains 12 residues. From germline, CDR1 is MNHEY and CDR2 SVGEGT.

The chain links TRBV14 to TRBJ1-2; a weak D match, TRBD1 (6 bases). Trimming pared 3 bases from V and 3 bases from J, leaving 14 bases between. This CDR3 spans 15 amino acids. Germline CDR1 SGHDN, CDR2 FVKESK. The CDR3 DNA follows: TGTGCCAGCAGCCAGCAAGGGGGGCTCCACTATGGCTACACCTTC. The encoded protein is CASSQQGGLHYGYTF.

The chain recombines TRBV2 with TRBJ2-1; D is undetermined. This CDR3 spans 15 amino acids. Germline CDR1 SNHLY, CDR2 FYNNEI. Trimming stripped 0 bases from V and 1 base from J, with 7 bases between. In DNA form, the CDR3 reads TGTGCCAGCAGTGAAGCAAGGGAATCCTACAATGAGCAGTTCTTC. Translated, it gives CASSEARESYNEQFF.

This clonotype appeared a few times. The V call is TRBV12-3 or TRBV12-4, the J call TRBJ2-3; TRBD2 matches at 12 bases. J gave up 6 bases and V 6 bases, and 7 bases lay outside the gene matches. The CDR3 is 15 residues long. Written as DNA, the CDR3 is TGTGCCAGCAGCTTAACTAGCGGGGGGCGGGATACGCAGTATTTT. Protein: CASSLTSGGRDTQYF.

The V gene is TRBV7-8, the J gene TRBJ2-1; tentative D call: TRBD2 (5 bases). This CDR3 has 13 residues. Trimming took off 7 bases at V and 5 bases at J, with 12 bases between the two ends. Germline loops: CDR1 SGHVS, CDR2 FQNEAQ. The CDR3 nucleotides are TGTGCCAGCAACACCTACGGGGACAATGAGCAGTTCTTC. Its protein is CASNTYGDNEQFF.

This clonotype was observed a few times. The chain combines TRBV4-1 with TRBJ2-4; D is tentatively TRBD1 or TRBD2 (5 bases each). Germline assignment: CDR1 MGHRA and CDR2 YSYEKL. This CDR3 has 15 amino acids. Deletions cut 0 bases from V and 7 bases from J, with 13 bases between. The CDR3 reads CASSQDDRGFNIQYF. CDR3 nucleotides: TGCGCCAGCAGCCAAGATGACCGGGGCTTCAACATTCAGTACTTC.